The 24 T cell receptor beta chains listed next were all sequenced from one sample in a study of patients and donors after allogeneic stem cell transplantation (dated by TCRdb to 2018 to 2020). Libraries came from RT-PCR. Instrument on record: NextSeq 550. The public sequencing data were trimmed at Q25 with fastp and processed into clonotypes with MiXCR by TCRdb, which kept only in-frame beta chains. Entries are consolidated by CDR3 protein sequence, retaining the most common genes and DNA. For this sample there are about 400,000 distinct CDR3 sequences; approximately 16% appear just once. Jointly, the top ten make up roughly 7.2% of the sample. Material for sequencing was blood, either unsorted or a sorted T cell fraction (not recorded which). Receptors originate from a human donor who was either an allogeneic HSCT recipient or a stem cell or donor lymphocyte infusion donor (not recorded which). It is not recorded whose cells these are; they may come from a transplant donor.

The chain couples TRBV20-1 to TRBJ1-1; 7 nucleotides match TRBD1. The CDR3 length is 12 residues. J lost 7 bases, V lost 4 bases, and 6 bases had no gene match. Germline-derived CDR1 and CDR2 are DFQATT and SNEGSKA (reference sequence). The CDR3 here is CSATRGGSEAFF. The CDR3 DNA reads TGCAGTGCTACCAGGGGGGGGAGTGAAGCTTTCTTT.

The chain has TRBV5-6 and TRBJ2-5; 11 nucleotides match TRBD2. Germline V gene lookup returns CDR1 SGHDT and CDR2 YYEEEE. The CDR3 is made up of 19 amino acids. Trimming removed 4 bases from V and 2 bases from J; junction bases left unmatched: 16. CDR3: CASSPRVSGRALGQETQYF. The CDR3 DNA reads TGTGCCAGCAGCCCCAGGGTTAGCGGGAGGGCCTTAGGTCAAGAGACCCAGTACTTC.

V is TRBV6-1 and J is TRBJ2-2, with D tentatively TRBD1 or TRBD2 (5 bases each). V was pared by 5 bases and J by 6 bases, with 10 bases between. CDR1 is MNHNS and CDR2 is SASEGT in the germline V gene. The CDR3 length is 13 residues. Here the CDR3 reads CASSRGEAGELFF. CDR3 DNA: TGTGCCAGCAGTCGAGGGGAAGCCGGGGAGCTGTTTTTT.

This clonotype has only a few counts. V is TRBV6-5 and J is TRBJ2-7; D may be TRBD1 (6 bases). CDR3 length equals 14 residues. The V gene lost 0 bases and the J gene lost 6 bases, with 12 bases spanning the gap. Germline V gene data show CDR1 as MNHEY and CDR2 as SVGAGI. The CDR3 coding sequence is TGTGCCAGCAGTTACTCGTTGGCAGGGGTCGAGCAGTACTTC. Residues: CASSYSLAGVEQYF.

The chain joins TRBV7-9 to TRBJ1-2, with 7 bases that match TRBD1. V lost 5 bases and J lost 4; bases outside the gene matches: 10. CDR3 length equals 15 residues. CDR1 is SEHNR, CDR2 FQNEAQ, per germline (reference sequence). The CDR3 DNA follows: TGTGCCAGCAGCAACAAGGGACAGCCGATCTATGGCTACACCTTC. Amino acids: CASSNKGQPIYGYTF.

This clonotype appeared a few times. The CDR3 spells CATSLGAGNTIYF. Written as DNA, the CDR3 is TGTGCCACCTCTTTAGGGGCTGGAAACACCATATATTTT. This chain uses TRBV24-1 with TRBJ1-3; maybe TRBD1 (5 bases). The CDR3 is 13 residues long. Trimming removed 9 bases from V and 2 bases from J, with 10 bases in between. Germline CDR1 KGHDR, CDR2 SFDVKD.

This clonotype occurred a few times. The V call is TRBV27, the J call TRBJ2-3; D gene uncertain. Germline CDR1 MNHEY, CDR2 SMNVEV (reference sequence). This CDR3 has 14 amino acids. The ends were cut back, 2 bases at V and 2 bases at J, with 8 bases in the middle. The CDR3 DNA reads as TGTGCCAGCAGTTTACTACCGTACACAGATACGCAGTATTTT. This codes for CASSLLPYTDTQYF.

This clonotype was picked up a small number of times. V usage is TRBV20-1 and J usage is TRBJ2-3; TRBD2 matches 9 bases. CDR3 size: 17 residues. Per germline, CDR1 DFQATT and CDR2 SNEGSKA (reference sequence). With 1 base clipped from V and 3 bases from J, the junction kept 11 bases outside the gene matches. CDR3 in amino acids: CSARVGGRALGTDTQYF. As DNA, the CDR3 is TGCAGTGCTAGAGTCGGCGGGAGGGCCCTCGGTACAGATACGCAGTATTTT.

The chain couples TRBV5-1 to TRBJ1-2; 7 bases line up with TRBD1. Unmatched junction bases numbered 4, after V lost 0 bases and J lost 2 bases. The CDR3 extends over 15 amino acids. Germline V gene data show CDR1 as SGHRS and CDR2 as YFSETQ. DNA for the CDR3: TGCGCCAGCAGCTTGGGACGACAGGGCAACTATGGCTACACCTTC. Translated: CASSLGRQGNYGYTF.

This chain joins TRBV19 and TRBJ1-1, with D unclear. This CDR3 has 13 amino acids. The V end was cut by 7 bases, the J end by 3 bases, with 12 bases between. The germline CDR1 and CDR2 sequences are LNHDA and SQIVND (reference sequence). CDR3: CASTDLGHTEAFF. CDR3 DNA sequence: TGTGCCAGTACCGACCTAGGGCACACTGAAGCTTTCTTT.

V is TRBV4-3 and J is TRBJ2-7; tentatively, D is TRBD1 (6 bases). Per the germline V gene, CDR1 is LGHNA and CDR2 is YSLEER. The CDR3 consists of 15 residues. Between the trimmed V and J ends, which lost 0 bases and 1 base, there was a span of 10 bases. CDR3 coding DNA: TGCGCCAGCAGCCAAGACGGGACACGATCCTACGAGCAGTACTTC. Translation gives CASSQDGTRSYEQYF.

This clonotype has a count of ten or more. The rearrangement links TRBV14 to TRBJ2-1, with 10 nucleotides matching TRBD2. V shed 4 bases, J shed 3 bases, and the junction held 3 bases outside the gene matches. The CDR3 spans 15 residues. Germline values: CDR1 SGHDN, CDR2 FVKESK. The DNA of the CDR3 is TGTGCCAGCAGCCCCCTAGCGGGAGACTACAATGAGCAGTTCTTC. Its translation is CASSPLAGDYNEQFF.

This chain uses TRBV29-1 with TRBJ2-5; 10 nucleotides match TRBD1. Germline CDR1 reads SQVTM; CDR2 reads ANQGSEA. With 8 bases clipped from V and 4 bases from J, the junction kept 7 bases outside the gene matches. The CDR3 length is 13 residues. CDR3 residues: CSIGQGERETQYF. The CDR3 nucleotides are TGCAGCATAGGACAGGGGGAGAGAGAGACCCAGTACTTC. Based on the CDR3 plus reference TRBV29-1 and TRBJ2-5, the full variable domain is SAVISQKPSRDICQRGTSLTIQCQVDSQVTMMFWYRQQPGQSLTLIATANQGSEATYESGFVIDKFPISRPNLTFSTLTVSNMSPEDSSIYLCSIGQGERETQYFGPGTRLLVL.

The chain is built from TRBV14 and TRBJ2-3; 14 bases fit TRBD2. This CDR3 contains 16 residues. The J segment lost 8 bases and the V segment lost 1 base, leaving 5 bases of the junction unmatched. CDR1 is SGHDN and CDR2 is FVKESK in the germline V gene. CDR3 protein: CASSQGSGTSGGTQYF. In DNA form, the CDR3 reads TGTGCCAGCAGCCAAGGATCCGGGACTAGCGGGGGTACGCAGTATTTT.

This sequence joins TRBV5-1 and TRBJ2-2; 8 positions agree with TRBD2. This CDR3 has 16 residues. V was clipped by 0 bases and J by 5 bases; unmatched bases: 6. The germline V gene has CDR1 SGHRS and CDR2 YFSETQ. CDR3 amino acids: CASSLEGGRSTGELFF. The CDR3 DNA sequence: TGCGCCAGCAGCTTGGAGGGCGGGAGGTCGACCGGGGAGCTGTTTTTT.

The J gene is TRBJ2-7, the V gene TRBV30; D unclear. Germline V gene lookup returns CDR1 GTSNPN and CDR2 SVGIG (reference sequence). The CDR3 totals 14 residues. V gave up 0 bases and J gave up 4 bases, with 13 bases separating them. CDR3 amino acids: CAWSVGLGSYEQYF. The CDR3 DNA sequence: TGTGCCTGGAGTGTAGGGTTAGGGTCATACGAGCAGTACTTC.

This clonotype occurred a few times. The chain couples TRBV3-1 to TRBJ2-7; TRBD2 agrees at 7 bases. The CDR3 loop spans 17 amino acids. The junction had 14 bases not matched to a gene; V was cut back by 2 bases and J by 4 bases. Germline V lookup: CDR1 LGHDT, CDR2 YNNKEL (reference sequence). The CDR3: CASSQTRPGGRVYEQYF. The CDR3 region has the DNA TGTGCCAGCAGCCAAACGAGGCCGGGAGGCCGTGTATACGAGCAGTACTTC.

This clonotype was seen a few times. This chain connects TRBV25-1 to TRBJ1-6; possibly TRBD1 for D (6 bases). Trimming removed 1 base at V and 6 bases at J, with 10 bases between. The CDR3 sequence is 15 residues long. Looked up from germline, CDR1 is MGHDK and CDR2 is SYGVNS. The CDR3 region is CASSESKGGNSPLHF. The DNA of the CDR3 is TGTGCCAGCAGTGAATCTAAAGGGGGTAATTCACCCCTCCACTTT.

The chain links TRBV7-9 to TRBJ2-4; maybe TRBD1 (5 bases). CDR3 length equals 13 residues. Germline CDR1 is SEHNR and CDR2 is FQNEAQ (reference sequence). V lost 5 bases and J lost 4, with 9 bases in between. CDR3 protein: CASSVRGKNIQYF. For the CDR3, the DNA is TGTGCCAGCAGCGTTAGGGGAAAAAACATTCAGTACTTC.

The chain is built from TRBV30 and TRBJ2-3; D is possibly TRBD1 (5 bases). Looked up from germline, CDR1 is GTSNPN and CDR2 is SVGIG (reference sequence). Trimming took 3 bases from V and 4 from J, leaving 8 bases between them. The CDR3 runs to 12 residues. DNA of the CDR3: TGTGCCTGGAGCCAGGGATCAGATACGCAGTATTTT. Its translation: CAWSQGSDTQYF.

This CDR3 is CASSSDRVLGYTF. CDR3 nucleotides: TGTGCCAGCAGCTCGGACAGGGTATTGGGCTACACCTTC. V gene TRBV7-8 combines with J gene TRBJ1-2; 8 nucleotides agree with TRBD1. CDR3 length: 13 residues. The V and J ends lost 4 bases and 8 bases, in that order; junction bases with no gene match: 6. Germline lookup yields CDR1 SGHVS and CDR2 FQNEAQ.

In this sample, this clonotype turned up a few times. This rearrangement joins TRBV11-1 to TRBJ2-5; D may be TRBD1 (6 bases). The V end was cut by 0 bases, the J end by 3 bases, with 14 bases between. Per the germline V gene, CDR1 is SGHAT and CDR2 is FQDESV (reference sequence). CDR3 size: 16 residues. The CDR3, as DNA: TGTGCCAGCAGCTTAGCGGGTCCGGGACACGAAGAGACCCAGTACTTC. It is translated as CASSLAGPGHEETQYF.

The table lists this clonotype with a few counts. V gene TRBV4-2 combines with J gene TRBJ1-4; D remains unclear. From germline, CDR1 is LGHNA and CDR2 YNFKEQ. V was pared by 4 bases and J by 3 bases, with 18 bases between. The CDR3 spans 17 residues. The CDR3 here is CASSRGGTLGSNEKLFF. The CDR3 region has the DNA TGTGCCAGCAGCCGGGGTGGCACCCTGGGATCTAATGAAAAACTGTTTTTT.

The chain links TRBV6-1 to TRBJ2-5; TRBD1 agrees at 7 bases. The CDR3 runs 14 residues. The ends lost 3 bases at V and 5 bases at J; junction bases unmatched: 6. The germline gives CDR1 MNHNS, CDR2 SASEGT. Here the CDR3 reads CASSDRWTGETQYF. DNA for the CDR3: TGTGCCAGCAGTGACCGATGGACAGGCGAGACCCAGTACTTC.